The 11 T cell receptor beta chains below come from one sample, sequenced in a study of shared clonotypes between healthy human individuals. Measured with immunoSEQ multiplex PCR; TCRdb has only the in-frame clones, and not every one. In the table there are 740,000 or so clones, about three quarters of which are singletons. Material for sequencing was memory CD4+ T cells sorted from blood. Stated subset: CD45RA-negative fraction. The receptors come from a woman aged 30 to 39 in good health.

Notes on this clone: The junction departs from germline at one end; a sequencing error may be responsible. CDR3 in amino acids: CSASDRWGEF. CDR3 DNA: TGCAGTGCTAGTGACAGGTGGGGGGAATTT. This chain connects TRBV20-1 to TRBJ1-1; D is perhaps TRBD1 (6 bases). Looked up from germline, CDR1 is DFQATT and CDR2 is SNEGSKA (reference sequence). There are 10 residues in the CDR3.

V and J are TRBV5-4 and TRBJ2-7, with TRBD2 as a possible D gene (5 bases). The CDR3 spans 15 residues. Trimming cost V 3 bases and J 3 bases, with 16 bases left between them. In germline, CDR1 is SGHNT, CDR2 YYREEE (reference sequence). CDR3: CASSSKAANYYEQYF. The CDR3 DNA is TGTGCCAGCAGCTCAAAAGCGGCAAACTACTACGAGCAGTACTTC.

V is TRBV10-3 and J is TRBJ2-7; 10 nucleotides match TRBD1. The CDR3 is 12 amino acids. Trimming removed 10 bases from V and 5 bases from J; junction bases left unmatched: 5. CDR1 and CDR2 from the germline V gene are ENHRY and SYGVKD. CDR3 sequence reads: CATRDRGDEQYF. As DNA, the CDR3 is TGTGCCACCCGGGACAGGGGCGACGAGCAGTACTTC.

This clone was observed a single time. The chain carries TRBV30 and TRBJ2-3; TRBD1 or TRBD2 may be the D gene (7 bases each). From germline, CDR1 is GTSNPN and CDR2 SVGIG (reference sequence). The CDR3 runs to 17 residues. V was pared by 7 bases and J by 3 bases, with 26 bases between. The CDR3 sequence: CASTWGGGRTFTDTQYF. As DNA, the CDR3 is TGTGCCTCCACCTGGGGAGGGGGCCGAACATTTACAGATACGCAGTATTTT.

This sequence joins TRBV25-1 and TRBJ2-5; 10 nucleotides align to TRBD2. The J call could be wrong; TRBJ2-7 is a better fit for the DNA end. Per the germline V gene, CDR1 is MGHDK and CDR2 is SYGVNS. This CDR3 is 14 amino acids long. CDR3 sequence reads: CASKYLAGGYEQYF. The CDR3 region has the DNA TGTGCCAGCAAATACTTAGCGGGAGGCTACGAGCAGTACTTC.

The gene calls are TRBV5-1 and TRBJ2-1; 11 bases match TRBD2. The length of the CDR3 is 15 residues. Germline CDR1 reads SGHRS; CDR2 reads YFSETQ. The junction had 5 bases not matched to a gene; V was cut back by 4 bases and J by 5 bases. For the CDR3, the DNA is TGCGCCAGCAGCCTATCGACTAGCGGGAACAATGAGCAGTTCTTC. Its translation: CASSLSTSGNNEQFF. Full variable domain (missing parts from reference TRBV5-1 and TRBJ2-1): KAGVTQTPRYLIKTRGQQVTLSCSPISGHRSVSWYQQTPGQGLQFLFEYFSETQRNKGNFPGRFSGRQFSNSRSEMNVSTLELGDSALYLCASSLSTSGNNEQFFGPGTRLTVL.

Ten or more counts support this clone. The chain joins TRBV5-1 to TRBJ1-4; unclear D gene. V shed 4 bases and J shed 3 bases, with 13 bases lying between them. The CDR3 covers 15 residues. The germline V gene has CDR1 SGHRS and CDR2 YFSETQ. The CDR3 DNA follows: TGCGCCAGCAGCATGACACCCGGGGCTAATGAAAAACTGTTTTTT. This translates into CASSMTPGANEKLFF.

V and J are TRBV11-2 and TRBJ2-1, with TRBD2 identical over 7 bases. CDR1 is SGHAT, CDR2 FQNNGV, per germline. Trimming took 1 base from V and 7 from J; bases not matched to a gene: 7. The CDR3 covers 15 residues. For the CDR3, the DNA is TGTGCCAGCAGCTTAGGCGGGAGCGCCACAAATGAGCAGTTCTTC. Protein: CASSLGGSATNEQFF.

CDR3 in amino acids: CASSQVAAYEQYF. CDR3 sequence (DNA): TGCGCCAGCAGCCAAGTCGCCGCGTACGAGCAGTACTTC. This sequence joins TRBV4-1 and TRBJ2-7, with D uncertain. Germline values: CDR1 MGHRA, CDR2 YSYEKL. The CDR3 spans 13 residues. Trimming removed 1 base from V and 4 bases from J, with 8 bases in between.

The sample holds one count of this clone. The V and J genes are TRBV19 and TRBJ1-2, with D possibly matching TRBD1 (6 bases). Germline V gene lookup returns CDR1 LNHDA and CDR2 SQIVND (reference sequence). This CDR3 is 12 amino acids long. V was pared by 8 bases and J by 3 bases, with 10 bases between. CDR3: CASLGQHYGYTF. In DNA, the CDR3 is TGTGCCAGTTTAGGACAGCACTATGGCTACACCTTC.

This sequence joins TRBV7-8 and TRBJ2-7; maybe TRBD2 (6 bases). Germline CDR1 and CDR2: SGHVS and FQNEAQ. The CDR3 length is 12 residues. Between the trimmed V and J ends, which lost 2 bases and 12 bases, there was a span of 14 bases. The CDR3 sequence: CASSLRDFNPYF. In nucleotides, the CDR3 is TGTGCCAGCAGCTTAAGGGACTTCAACCCGTACTTC.